The present T cell receptor (beta chain) was sequenced within a study of T-cell memory formation after mild COVID-19. TCRdb reanalysed the 5' RACE reads using MiXCR and keeps one entry per CDR3 protein. The sample has 150,000 to 200,000 distinct CDR3 sequences, roughly 15% seen once. The V gene end was trimmed by 1 base and the J gene end by 0 bases; junction bases not matched to a gene: 0. The germline V gene encodes CDR1 MGHRA and CDR2 YSYEKL. This CDR3 has 15 residues. Notes on this clonotype: Antigen: not known.

The study's findings and limits: Pre-infection memory carried some responding clones, suggesting that cross-reactive memory joined. Shrinking CD4+ clones were chiefly CM and EM; CD8+ ones were chiefly EMRA.

This sequence was found in an adult woman who had mild COVID-19 (a few samples of this study predate the infection). Cell type and time point are not known. The sample comprised PBMCs or a T cell subset sorted from them (not recorded which). V is TRBV4-1 and J is TRBJ2-7, with 10 bases matching TRBD2. CDR3 residues: CASSQASGSSYEQYF. CDR3 nucleotides: TGCGCCAGCAGCCAAGCTAGCGGGAGCTCCTACGAGCAGTACTTC.